The 26 T cell receptor beta chains reported below all come from one sample, sequenced in a study of cytomegalovirus exposure and HLA in healthy donors. Both 60 Vbeta primers and 13 Jbeta primers went into the PCR. Profiling relied on immunoSEQ multiplex PCR, and the TCRdb table lists in-frame clones only, not all of them. The repertoire holds about 89,000 clones, with roughly three quarters as singletons. The sample consisted of PBMCs. These receptors came from a man aged 25 to 40 in good health and CMV-seronegative.

The chain employs TRBV2 and TRBJ1-4; no definite D call. The CDR3 has 14 residues. Trimming pared 4 bases from V and 10 bases from J, leaving 16 bases between. Germline V gives CDR1 SNHLY, CDR2 FYNNEI. The CDR3 spells CASSARREIGKLFF. The CDR3 coding sequence is TGTGCCAGCAGTGCAAGACGGGAGATTGGAAAACTGTTTTTT.

This clone was recorded only once. The chain couples TRBV4-1 to TRBJ2-7; a possible D gene is TRBD2 (5 bases). The CDR3 sequence is 13 residues long. The germline gives CDR1 MGHRA, CDR2 YSYEKL. V was clipped by 1 base and J by 4 bases, with 8 bases between them. Written as DNA, the CDR3 is TGCGCCAGCAGCCAAGGGGAGCCTTACGAGCAGTACTTC. Residues: CASSQGEPYEQYF.

The chain couples TRBV29-1 to TRBJ1-1, with TRBD1 matching 9 bases. Germline V gives CDR1 SQVTM, CDR2 ANQGSEA. This CDR3 is built from 13 residues. V shed 5 bases and J 2 bases; nucleotides not matched to a gene: 3. The CDR3, as DNA: TGCAGCGTTCAACAGGGGGCAAACACTGAAGCTTTCTTT. Translation gives CSVQQGANTEAFF.

The chain couples TRBV4-2 to TRBJ1-2; no clear D. V was pared by 1 base and J by 8 bases, with 14 bases between. From germline, CDR1 is LGHNA and CDR2 YNFKEQ. This CDR3 has 14 residues. CDR3 sequence reads: CASSQVGTPGGYTF. CDR3 coding DNA: TGTGCCAGCAGCCAAGTGGGCACTCCGGGGGGCTACACCTTC.

The chain recombines TRBV7-8 with TRBJ2-3; D perhaps matches TRBD1 (5 bases). In germline, CDR1 is SGHVS, CDR2 FQNEAQ. Trimming left V 1 base short and J 2 bases short, with 13 bases between. The CDR3 sequence is 16 residues long. CDR3 in amino acids: CASSLGGPGLTDTQYF. In nucleotides, the CDR3 is TGTGCCAGCAGCTTAGGGGGTCCAGGGCTCACAGATACGCAGTATTTT.

The V call is TRBV27, the J call TRBJ1-2, with 10 nucleotides matching TRBD1. Germline lookup yields CDR1 MNHEY and CDR2 SMNVEV (reference sequence). The CDR3 spans 16 residues. J was trimmed by 4 bases and V by 2 bases; bases with no gene match: 7. CDR3 in amino acids: CASSLIGDRGGYGYTF. DNA of the CDR3: TGTGCCAGCAGTTTAATTGGGGACAGGGGTGGCTATGGCTACACCTTC.

J is TRBJ2-3 and V is TRBV7-9; TRBD2 agrees at 8 bases. This CDR3 spans 16 amino acids. CDR1 and CDR2 from the germline V gene are SEHNR and FQNEAQ (reference sequence). V trimming: 0 bases; J trimming: 3 bases; junction bases outside the gene matches: 5. The CDR3 here is CASSLAAGGRTDTQYF. The DNA of the CDR3 is TGTGCCAGCAGCTTAGCCGCGGGGGGCAGGACAGATACGCAGTATTTT.

V gene TRBV7-9 combines with J gene TRBJ1-4, with TRBD1 as a possible D gene (5 bases). V was trimmed by 6 bases and J by 6 bases, leaving 11 bases between them. The germline V gene has CDR1 SEHNR and CDR2 FQNEAQ (reference sequence). CDR3 length: 13 residues. The chain's CDR3 is CASRLGADEKLFF. Here the CDR3 DNA reads TGTGCCAGCAGACTTGGGGCGGATGAAAAACTGTTTTTT.

J is TRBJ1-6 and V is TRBV27, with 7 bases lining up with TRBD1. V lost 4 bases and J lost 9; bases outside the gene matches: 6. Germline CDR1 is MNHEY and CDR2 is SMNVEV (reference sequence). The CDR3 is 14 amino acids. Here the CDR3 reads CASSYQGGGSPLHF. DNA of the CDR3: TGTGCCAGCAGTTATCAGGGGGGTGGTTCACCCCTCCACTTT.

This chain joins TRBV18 and TRBJ2-1; 13 nucleotides align to TRBD2. The germline V gene has CDR1 KGHSH and CDR2 LQKENI. With V trimmed by 3 bases and J by 6 bases, 11 bases remained unmatched. CDR3 length: 18 amino acids. The CDR3 DNA reads TGTGCCAGCTCACCGTCCGTAGCCGGACTAGCGGGAGCCAATGAGCAGTTCTTC. Encoded protein: CASSPSVAGLAGANEQFF.

This clone was observed a handful of times. The chain links TRBV9 to TRBJ2-5; D may be TRBD2 (6 bases). Trimming removed 0 bases from V and 4 bases from J, with 16 bases in between. The CDR3 covers 16 residues. Germline CDR1 SGDLS, CDR2 YYNGEE. The CDR3 sequence is CASSVGPAGPLETQYF. The CDR3 region has the DNA TGTGCCAGCAGCGTAGGCCCAGCGGGCCCCTTAGAGACCCAGTACTTC.

The chain couples TRBV5-4 to TRBJ2-2; TRBD1 is a possible D gene (6 bases). Deletions cut 1 base from V and 4 bases from J, with 11 bases between. CDR3 length: 15 amino acids. Germline-derived CDR1 and CDR2 are SGHNT and YYREEE (reference sequence). The CDR3 region has the DNA TGTGCCAGCAGCTTGACTGGGACATTCACCGGGGAGCTGTTTTTT. Its protein product is CASSLTGTFTGELFF.

The chain uses TRBV27 and TRBJ1-2; D might be TRBD1 (5 bases). The CDR3 has 15 residues. The V gene lost 6 bases and the J gene lost 5 bases, with 19 bases spanning the gap. CDR1 MNHEY and CDR2 SMNVEV come from the germline V gene (reference sequence). CDR3 in DNA: TGTGCCAGCAGCCCTAGACAGCTCGCGGGGTATGGCTACACCTTC. Protein: CASSPRQLAGYGYTF.

This chain joins TRBV6-1 and TRBJ2-3, with 12 bases that match TRBD2. Germline V gene data show CDR1 as MNHNS and CDR2 as SASEGT. This CDR3 region has 15 residues. The V and J ends lost 4 bases and 4 bases, in that order; junction bases with no gene match: 3. CDR3 coding DNA: TGTGCCAGCAGTGCCCTAGCGGGAGGGCCAGATACGCAGTATTTT. Its protein product is CASSALAGGPDTQYF.

The chain has TRBV7-9 and TRBJ1-6; 9 bases fit TRBD1. Germline loops: CDR1 SEHNR, CDR2 FQNEAQ (reference sequence). The ends lost 5 bases at V and 6 bases at J; junction bases unmatched: 5. The CDR3 sequence is 15 residues long. Here the CDR3 DNA reads TGTGCCAGCAGCCCCGGACAGGGGTCTAATTCACCCCTCCACTTT. As protein: CASSPGQGSNSPLHF.

This clone was found a few times. V is TRBV5-5 and J is TRBJ2-7; the match to TRBD2 covers 7 bases. The CDR3 extends over 15 amino acids. Trimming removed 8 bases from V and 8 bases from J; junction bases left unmatched: 19. Germline V CDR1 and CDR2: SGHKS, YYEKEE (reference sequence). CDR3 loop: CASLLGGTTATKQYF. The CDR3 DNA reads TGTGCCAGTCTACTAGGAGGGACTACCGCTACGAAGCAGTACTTC.

The chain employs TRBV19 and TRBJ2-1; D not resolved. Looked up from germline, CDR1 is LNHDA and CDR2 is SQIVND (reference sequence). CDR3 size: 14 residues. V lost 7 bases to trimming and J lost 7 bases, with 17 bases between them. For the CDR3, the DNA is TGTGCCAGTAATCGAGGTCGAGGTCGGAATGAGCAGTTCTTC. It is translated as CASNRGRGRNEQFF.

The rearrangement links TRBV4-1 to TRBJ2-1, with 7 bases aligning to TRBD1. The CDR3 runs to 17 residues. The V and J ends lost 2 bases and 0 bases, in that order; junction bases with no gene match: 7. CDR1 and CDR2 from the germline V gene are MGHRA and YSYEKL. Written as DNA, the CDR3 is TGCGCCAGCAGCCAACCTCCGGACAGGAGCTCCTACAATGAGCAGTTCTTC. It yields the protein CASSQPPDRSSYNEQFF.

Remarks on this clone: An end of the junction differs from the germline gene, which may be a read error. The V gene is TRBV7-9, the J gene TRBJ1-2; 7 bases match TRBD1. This CDR3 is built from 15 residues. Per the germline V gene, CDR1 is SEHNR and CDR2 is FQNEAQ (reference sequence). The CDR3 here is CSSSLGLGQADDYTF. The CDR3 coding sequence is TGTTCCAGCAGCTTAGGTCTTGGACAGGCCGATGACTACACCTTC.

The chain uses TRBV29-1 and TRBJ2-5; TRBD2 aligns across 9 bases. The length of the CDR3 is 13 residues. The germline CDR1 and CDR2 sequences are SQVTM and ANQGSEA. J was trimmed by 3 bases and V by 4 bases; bases with no gene match: 3. CDR3: CSVATSGEETQYF. CDR3 sequence (DNA): TGCAGCGTTGCGACTAGCGGAGAAGAGACCCAGTACTTC.

The CDR3 protein is CASSHTRGPQETQYF. CDR3 in DNA: TGTGCCAGCAGCCACACAAGGGGGCCCCAAGAGACCCAGTACTTC. The chain joins TRBV6-6 to TRBJ2-5, with 7 bases identical to TRBD1. Germline V lookup: CDR1 MNHNY, CDR2 SVGAGI (reference sequence). The CDR3 contains 15 residues. V shed 6 bases and J 1 base; nucleotides not matched to a gene: 8.

This chain uses TRBV27 with TRBJ1-2; 9 bases fit TRBD1. The CDR3 runs to 15 residues. Germline-derived CDR1 and CDR2 are MNHEY and SMNVEV (reference sequence). V trimming: 4 bases; J trimming: 2 bases; junction bases outside the gene matches: 5. CDR3 sequence (DNA): TGTGCCAGCAGTTCCCTGACAGGGGGGAACTATGGCTACACCTTC. As protein: CASSSLTGGNYGYTF.

The chain combines TRBV6-1 with TRBJ2-2; TRBD1 matches at 7 bases. The germline V gene encodes CDR1 MNHNS and CDR2 SASEGT. The CDR3 extends over 18 amino acids. The trim removed 2 bases at V and 6 bases at J, leaving 15 bases unmatched. The CDR3: CASSERVGDSLSSGELFF. The CDR3 nucleotides are TGTGCCAGCAGTGAACGAGTTGGGGACAGCCTTTCTTCCGGGGAGCTGTTTTTT.

The chain employs TRBV5-1 and TRBJ2-7; D unclear. The V and J ends lost 0 bases and 2 bases respectively, with 9 bases between them. Germline V lookup: CDR1 SGHRS, CDR2 YFSETQ. The CDR3 runs 14 residues. The CDR3: CASSLVYGAYEQYF. CDR3 bases: TGCGCCAGCAGCTTGGTTTACGGTGCCTACGAGCAGTACTTC. Full variable domain (remainder filled in from reference TRBV5-1 and TRBJ2-7): KAGVTQTPRYLIKTRGQQVTLSCSPISGHRSVSWYQQTPGQGLQFLFEYFSETQRNKGNFPGRFSGRQFSNSRSEMNVSTLELGDSALYLCASSLVYGAYEQYFGPGTRLTVT.

The chain couples TRBV9 to TRBJ1-1; the D gene is possibly TRBD1 (5 bases). Germline V gene data show CDR1 as SGDLS and CDR2 as YYNGEE. This CDR3 spans 14 amino acids. V lost 0 bases, J lost 4 bases, and 10 bases lay in between. The CDR3 bases are TGTGCCAGCAGCGTAGCAGGGTTGGGCACTGAAGCTTTCTTT. Protein: CASSVAGLGTEAFF. Variable domain in full (rest from reference TRBV9 and TRBJ1-1): DSGVTQTPKHLITATGQRVTLRCSPRSGDLSVYWYQQSLDQGLQFLIQYYNGEERAKGNILERFSAQQFPDLHSELNLSSLELGDSALYFCASSVAGLGTEAFFGQGTRLTVV.

This clone showed up just a few times. The gene calls are TRBV7-8 and TRBJ1-2, with 12 bases fitting TRBD1. With 5 bases clipped from V and 8 bases from J, the junction kept 21 bases outside the gene matches. The CDR3 loop spans 19 amino acids. Looked up from germline, CDR1 is SGHVS and CDR2 is FQNEAQ. For the CDR3, the DNA is TGTGCCAGCAGCCGGACGAGTGGGACAGGGGGCTGGCCCGACGGCGGCTACACCTTC. Translating gives CASSRTSGTGGWPDGGYTF.